A single sample is the source of the 7 T cell receptor beta chains below, sequenced in a study of T-cell memory formation after mild COVID-19 (dated by TCRdb to about 2021). Libraries were prepared through 5' RACE. The instrument was an Illumina NovaSeq 6000. TCRdb reprocessing: public reads trimmed at Q25 with fastp, clones called with MiXCR, in-frame beta chains kept. Rows with one shared CDR3 protein collapse into an entry with the most common genes and DNA. The sample contains about 350,000 distinct CDR3 sequences, approximately 14% of them found a single time. Together, the top ten hold roughly a fifth of the sample. Sequencing used PBMCs or a T cell subset sorted from them (not recorded which). The receptor set was obtained from a man younger than 35 who had mild COVID-19 (a few samples of this study predate the infection). The sample titles of this study are shuffled in the database, so cell type and time point are left out; the donor was told from shared clones.

The chain is built from TRBV12-3 or TRBV12-4 and TRBJ1-2; TRBD1 matches 8 bases. V dropped 6 bases and J dropped 8; count of bases not matched to a gene: 8. The CDR3 runs to 13 residues. The CDR3 loop reads CASRGTGQGGYTF. In DNA form, the CDR3 reads TGTGCCAGCAGGGGGACAGGCCAGGGGGGCTACACCTTC.

The CDR3 loop is CSALGAGSYEQYV. CDR3 nucleotides: TGCAGTGCCCTGGGGGCCGGGTCCTACGAGCAGTACGTC. V usage is TRBV20-1 and J usage is TRBJ2-7, with TRBD1 as a possible D gene (6 bases). Looked up from germline, CDR1 is DFQATT and CDR2 is SNEGSKA (reference sequence). This CDR3 spans 13 amino acids. V was trimmed by 6 bases and J by 1 base, leaving 13 bases between them.

This clonotype was found a few times. The V gene is TRBV12-3 or TRBV12-4, the J gene TRBJ1-3; D gene ambiguous. Trimming left V 3 bases short and J 1 base short, with 7 bases between. The CDR3 has 14 amino acids. The chain's CDR3 is CASSFSGSGNTIYF. In DNA form, the CDR3 reads TGTGCCAGCAGTTTTTCGGGATCTGGAAACACCATATATTTT.

This rearrangement joins TRBV5-1 to TRBJ1-1, with D unclear. The germline V gene encodes CDR1 SGHRS and CDR2 YFSETQ. The CDR3 totals 14 residues. Trimming stripped 3 bases from V and 6 bases from J, with 15 bases between. The CDR3 nucleotides are TGCGCCAGCAGCTGGGGAAAGGGTATGGCTGAAGCTTTCTTT. Protein: CASSWGKGMAEAFF. Together with reference TRBV5-1 and TRBJ1-1, the CDR3 gives the full variable domain: KAGVTQTPRYLIKTRGQQVTLSCSPISGHRSVSWYQQTPGQGLQFLFEYFSETQRNKGNFPGRFSGRQFSNSRSEMNVSTLELGDSALYLCASSWGKGMAEAFFGQGTRLTVV.

This clonotype was counted only a few times. V gene TRBV18 combines with J gene TRBJ2-3; D is uncertain. Per the germline V gene, CDR1 is KGHSH and CDR2 is LQKENI. The CDR3 has 15 residues. V was pared by 2 bases and J by 0 bases, with 9 bases between. The CDR3 reads CASSPLSSSTDTQYF. CDR3 DNA: TGTGCCAGCTCACCATTGAGTTCCAGCACAGATACGCAGTATTTT.

The J gene is TRBJ1-2, the V gene TRBV20-1; 8 bases are shared with TRBD1. The length of the CDR3 is 14 residues. Germline lookup yields CDR1 DFQATT and CDR2 SNEGSKA (reference sequence). V trimming: 6 bases; J trimming: 2 bases; junction bases outside the gene matches: 8. The CDR3, as DNA: TGCAGTGCCCCACCCGGGACAGGCAACTATGGCTACACCTTC. Translating gives CSAPPGTGNYGYTF.

This clonotype was seen a handful of times. The chain couples TRBV6-2 or TRBV6-3 to TRBJ1-6; possibly TRBD1 for D (5 bases). CDR1 is MNHEY and CDR2 is SVGEGT in the germline V gene. The CDR3 loop spans 14 amino acids. Deletions cut 5 bases from V and 6 bases from J, with 11 bases between. CDR3 coding DNA: TGTGCCAGCAGTAACCGCGGGGCTAATTCACCCCTCCACTTT. This sequence encodes CASSNRGANSPLHF.